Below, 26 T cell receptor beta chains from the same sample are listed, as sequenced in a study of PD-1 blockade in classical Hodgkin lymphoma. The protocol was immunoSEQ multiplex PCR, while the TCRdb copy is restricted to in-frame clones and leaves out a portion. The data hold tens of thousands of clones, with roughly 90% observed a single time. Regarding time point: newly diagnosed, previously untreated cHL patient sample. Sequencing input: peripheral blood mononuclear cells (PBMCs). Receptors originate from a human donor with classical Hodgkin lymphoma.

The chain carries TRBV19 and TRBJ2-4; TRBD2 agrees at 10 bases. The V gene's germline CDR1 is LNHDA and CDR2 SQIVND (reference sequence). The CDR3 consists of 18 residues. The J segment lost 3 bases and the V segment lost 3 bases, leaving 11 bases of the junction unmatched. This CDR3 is CASSMTALAGVGKNIQYF. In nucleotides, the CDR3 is TGTGCCAGTAGTATGACCGCGCTAGCGGGGGTTGGCAAAAACATTCAGTACTTC.

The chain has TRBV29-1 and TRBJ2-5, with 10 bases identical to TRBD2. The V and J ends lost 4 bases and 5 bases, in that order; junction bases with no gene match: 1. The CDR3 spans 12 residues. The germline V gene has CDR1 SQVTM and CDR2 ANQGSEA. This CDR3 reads CSVALAGETQYF. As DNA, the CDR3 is TGCAGCGTTGCACTAGCGGGGGAGACCCAGTACTTC.

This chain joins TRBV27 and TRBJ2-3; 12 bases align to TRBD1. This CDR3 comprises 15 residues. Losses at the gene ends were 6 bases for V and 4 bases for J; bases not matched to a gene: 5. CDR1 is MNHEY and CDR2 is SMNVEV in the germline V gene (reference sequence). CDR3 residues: CASRLGQGAADTQYF. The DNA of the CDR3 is TGTGCCAGCAGACTGGGACAGGGGGCGGCAGATACGCAGTATTTT.

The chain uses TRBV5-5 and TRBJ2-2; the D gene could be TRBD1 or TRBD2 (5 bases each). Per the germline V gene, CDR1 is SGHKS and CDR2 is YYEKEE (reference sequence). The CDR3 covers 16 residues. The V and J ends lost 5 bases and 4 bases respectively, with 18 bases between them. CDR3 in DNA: TGTGCCAGCAGTAGCCCGGACTTGGGGGTCACCGGGGAGCTGTTTTTT. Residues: CASSSPDLGVTGELFF.

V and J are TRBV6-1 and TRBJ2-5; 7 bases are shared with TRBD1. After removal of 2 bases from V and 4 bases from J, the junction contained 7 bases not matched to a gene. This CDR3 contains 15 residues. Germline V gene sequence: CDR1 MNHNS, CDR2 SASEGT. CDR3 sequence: CASSEQTGVRETQYF. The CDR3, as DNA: TGTGCCAGCAGTGAACAAACAGGGGTTCGAGAGACCCAGTACTTC.

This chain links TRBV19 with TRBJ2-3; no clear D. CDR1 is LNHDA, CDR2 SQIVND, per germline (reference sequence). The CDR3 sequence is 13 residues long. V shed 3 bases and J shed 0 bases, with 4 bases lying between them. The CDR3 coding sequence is TGTGCCAGTAGTATCCAGAGCACAGATACGCAGTATTTT. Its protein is CASSIQSTDTQYF.

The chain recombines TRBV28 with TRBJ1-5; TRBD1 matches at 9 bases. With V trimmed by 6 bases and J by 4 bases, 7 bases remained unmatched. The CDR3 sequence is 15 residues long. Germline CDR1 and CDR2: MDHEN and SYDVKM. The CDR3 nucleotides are TGTGCCAGCAGCCCCGGGGACAGGGCAAATCAGCCCCAGCATTTT. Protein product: CASSPGDRANQPQHF.

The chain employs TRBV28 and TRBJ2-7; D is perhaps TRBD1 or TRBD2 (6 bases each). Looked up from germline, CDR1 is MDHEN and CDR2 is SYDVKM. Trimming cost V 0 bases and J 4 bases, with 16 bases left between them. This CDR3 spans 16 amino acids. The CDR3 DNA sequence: TGTGCCAGCAGTTTATGGGGCAGGGGAGGAAGATACGAGCAGTACTTC. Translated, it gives CASSLWGRGGRYEQYF.

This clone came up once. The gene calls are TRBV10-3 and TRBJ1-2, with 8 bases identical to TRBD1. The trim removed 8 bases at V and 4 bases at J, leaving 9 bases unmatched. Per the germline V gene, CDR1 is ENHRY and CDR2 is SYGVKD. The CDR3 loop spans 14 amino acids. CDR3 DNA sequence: TGTGCCATCGGGGCAGGGGGCGCGGGCTATGGCTACACCTTC. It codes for CAIGAGGAGYGYTF.

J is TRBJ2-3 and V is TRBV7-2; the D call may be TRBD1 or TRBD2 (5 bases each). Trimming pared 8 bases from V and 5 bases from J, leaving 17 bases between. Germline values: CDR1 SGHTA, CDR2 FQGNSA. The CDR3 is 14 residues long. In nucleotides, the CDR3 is TGTGCCAGCGGAATCAGGGAGTGGTTAGATACGCAGTATTTT. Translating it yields CASGIREWLDTQYF.

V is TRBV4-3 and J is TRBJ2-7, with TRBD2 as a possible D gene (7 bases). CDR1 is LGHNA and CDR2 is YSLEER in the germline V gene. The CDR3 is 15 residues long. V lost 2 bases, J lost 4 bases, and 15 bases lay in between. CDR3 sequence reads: CASSQSSRGAYEQYF. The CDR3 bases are TGCGCCAGCAGCCAAAGCAGTCGGGGGGCTTACGAGCAGTACTTC.

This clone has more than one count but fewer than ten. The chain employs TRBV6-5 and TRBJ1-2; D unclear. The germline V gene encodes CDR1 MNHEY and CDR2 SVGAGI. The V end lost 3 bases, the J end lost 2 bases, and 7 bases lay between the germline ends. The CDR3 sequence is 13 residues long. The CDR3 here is CASSYLGNYGYTF. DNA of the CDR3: TGTGCCAGCAGTTATCTGGGAAACTATGGCTACACCTTC.

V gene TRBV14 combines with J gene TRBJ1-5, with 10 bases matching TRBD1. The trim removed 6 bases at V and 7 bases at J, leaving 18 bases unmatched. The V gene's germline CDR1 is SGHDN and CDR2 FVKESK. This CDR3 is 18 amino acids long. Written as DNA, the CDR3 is TGTGCCAGCAGACCTACCGGGACAGGGGAAAATCCAGGCCAGCCCCAGCATTTT. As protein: CASRPTGTGENPGQPQHF.

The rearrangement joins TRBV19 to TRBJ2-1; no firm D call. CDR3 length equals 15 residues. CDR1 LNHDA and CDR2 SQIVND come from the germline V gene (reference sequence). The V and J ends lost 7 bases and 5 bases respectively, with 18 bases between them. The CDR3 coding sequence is TGTGCCAGTACCTCCATCTACTCAGGCAACAATGAGCAGTTCTTC. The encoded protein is CASTSIYSGNNEQFF.

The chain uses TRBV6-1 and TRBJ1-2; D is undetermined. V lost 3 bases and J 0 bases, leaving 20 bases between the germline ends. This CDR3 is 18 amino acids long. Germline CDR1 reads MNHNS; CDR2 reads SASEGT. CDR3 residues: CASSDNPLALTANYGYTF. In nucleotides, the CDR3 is TGTGCCAGCAGTGATAATCCACTGGCCCTTACAGCTAACTATGGCTACACCTTC.

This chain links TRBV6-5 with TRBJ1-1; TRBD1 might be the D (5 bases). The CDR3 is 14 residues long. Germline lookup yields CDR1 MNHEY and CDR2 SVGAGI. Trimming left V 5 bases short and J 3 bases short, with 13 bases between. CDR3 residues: CASSRPDIYTEAFF. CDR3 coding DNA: TGTGCCAGCAGTCGCCCGGACATCTACACTGAAGCTTTCTTT.

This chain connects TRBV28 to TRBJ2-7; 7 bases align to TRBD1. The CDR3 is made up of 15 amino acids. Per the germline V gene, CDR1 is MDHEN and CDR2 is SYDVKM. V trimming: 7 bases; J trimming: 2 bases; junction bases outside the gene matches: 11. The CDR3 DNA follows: TGTGCCAGCACCGAACAGGGGAAGCGGACCTACGAGCAGTACTTC. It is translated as CASTEQGKRTYEQYF. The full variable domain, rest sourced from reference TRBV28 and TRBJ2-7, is DVKVTQSSRYLVKRTGEKVFLECVQDMDHENMFWYRQDPGLGLRLIYFSYDVKMKEKGDIPEGYSVSREKKERFSLILESASTNQTSMYLCASTEQGKRTYEQYFGPGTRLTVT.

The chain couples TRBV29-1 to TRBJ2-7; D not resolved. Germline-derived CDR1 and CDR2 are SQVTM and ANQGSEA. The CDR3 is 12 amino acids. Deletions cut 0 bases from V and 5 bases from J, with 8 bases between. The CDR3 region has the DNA TGCAGCGTTGAAGATCCGGTACACGAGCAGTACTTC. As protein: CSVEDPVHEQYF.

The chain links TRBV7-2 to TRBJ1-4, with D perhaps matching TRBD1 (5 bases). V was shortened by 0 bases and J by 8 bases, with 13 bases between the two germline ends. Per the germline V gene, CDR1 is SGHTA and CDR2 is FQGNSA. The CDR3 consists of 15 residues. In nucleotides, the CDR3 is TGTGCCAGCAGCTTAGCAGGGGCGGGTGGGGAAAAACTGTTTTTT. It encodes CASSLAGAGGEKLFF.

CDR3 bases: TGTGCCAGCAGCCCCACAGGGGGCACCGGGGAGCTGTTTTTT. It encodes CASSPTGGTGELFF. The chain is built from TRBV7-2 and TRBJ2-2, with TRBD1 matching over 8 bases. V lost 5 bases and J lost 4; bases outside the gene matches: 3. From germline, CDR1 is SGHTA and CDR2 FQGNSA. This CDR3 is built from 14 residues.

CDR3 sequence: CSVLSTDTQYF. The CDR3 bases are TGCAGTGTACTAAGCACAGATACGCAGTATTTT. This chain uses TRBV20-1 with TRBJ2-3; D gene unclear. The CDR3 is 11 amino acids. The V and J ends lost 7 bases and 0 bases respectively, with 5 bases between them. Germline values: CDR1 DFQATT, CDR2 SNEGSKA (reference sequence).

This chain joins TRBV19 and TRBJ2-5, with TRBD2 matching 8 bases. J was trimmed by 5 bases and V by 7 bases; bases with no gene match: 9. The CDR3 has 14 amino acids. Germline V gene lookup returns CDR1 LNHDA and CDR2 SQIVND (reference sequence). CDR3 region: CASTTGGAVETQYF. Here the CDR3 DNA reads TGTGCCAGTACGACGGGGGGGGCAGTGGAGACCCAGTACTTC.

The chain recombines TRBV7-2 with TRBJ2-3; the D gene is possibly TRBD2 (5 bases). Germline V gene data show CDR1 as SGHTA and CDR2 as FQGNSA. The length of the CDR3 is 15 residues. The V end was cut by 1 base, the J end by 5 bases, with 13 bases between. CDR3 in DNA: TGTGCCAGCAGCTTAGATGGGAGATGGAAAGATACGCAGTATTTT. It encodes CASSLDGRWKDTQYF.

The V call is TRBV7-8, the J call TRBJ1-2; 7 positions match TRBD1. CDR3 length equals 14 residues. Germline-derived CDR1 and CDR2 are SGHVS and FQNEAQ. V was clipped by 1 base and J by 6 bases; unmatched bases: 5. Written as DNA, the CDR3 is TGTGCCAGCAGCTTAGAAGACAGGGCTGATGGCTACACCTTC. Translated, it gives CASSLEDRADGYTF.

CDR3 loop: CASSSQGATYNEQFF. CDR3 sequence (DNA): TGCGCCAGCAGCTCACAGGGGGCGACCTACAATGAGCAGTTCTTC. The V call is TRBV5-1, the J call TRBJ2-1; the match to TRBD1 covers 9 bases. Germline V gene data show CDR1 as SGHRS and CDR2 as YFSETQ. V dropped 3 bases and J dropped 2; count of bases not matched to a gene: 3. The CDR3 spans 15 residues.

CDR3 coding DNA: TGTGCCAGTAGTATAGACAGGGATACGCAGTATTTT. Amino acid sequence: CASSIDRDTQYF. The chain links TRBV19 to TRBJ2-3, with D unclear. The V end was cut by 0 bases, the J end by 6 bases, with 4 bases between. The germline CDR1 and CDR2 sequences are LNHDA and SQIVND (reference sequence). This CDR3 spans 12 amino acids.